The rows below give T cell receptor beta chains drawn from one sample of a study of identical twins. TCRdb reprocessed the 5' RACE reads with MiXCR, giving one entry per CDR3 protein. The table includes 500,000 or so distinct CDR3 sequences, about 20% detected once. These same records also appear under a second study, on T cells expressing NK-cell markers.

Input material: CD4+ T cells sorted from blood. The receptor source for this set is a young woman in good health. Each CDR3 is given with its conserved first and last residue. Fields, in order: V gene, clone size, D gene, J gene, CDR3 protein, CDR3 DNA. D genes are given only for firm matches. Some rows have no size entry. The others give once, few or many, or a class for an expanded clone.

v_gene: TRBV29-1
abundance: few
d_gene: TRBD1
j_gene: TRBJ1-3
CDR3aa: CSVEDRVGNTIYF
CDR3nt: TGCAGCGTTGAGGACAGGGTCGGAAACACCATATATTTT

v_gene: TRBV2
abundance: few
d_gene: NA
j_gene: TRBJ1-1
CDR3aa: CASSRRGLGTTEAFF
CDR3nt: TGTGCCAGCAGCAGAAGGGGCCTGGGGACCACTGAAGCTTTCTTT

v_gene: TRBV6-2/TRBV6-3
abundance: NA
d_gene: TRBD2
j_gene: TRBJ2-1
CDR3aa: CASRGTSGLNEQFF
CDR3nt: TGTGCCAGCAGAGGGACTAGCGGGTTGAATGAGCAGTTCTTC

v_gene: TRBV12-5
abundance: NA
d_gene: TRBD2
j_gene: TRBJ2-7
CDR3aa: CASSLWTSGSLVYVDEQYF
CDR3nt: TGTGCTAGCTCCCTCTGGACTAGCGGGAGTCTCGTCTACGTCGACGAGCAGTACTTC

v_gene: TRBV10-3
abundance: few
d_gene: NA
j_gene: TRBJ1-6
CDR3aa: CAISESTNSPLHF
CDR3nt: TGTGCCATCAGTGAGTCCACGAATTCACCCCTCCACTTT

v_gene: TRBV18
abundance: NA
d_gene: NA
j_gene: TRBJ2-5
CDR3aa: CASSAGTSETQYF
CDR3nt: TGTGCCAGCTCGGCCGGGACAAGCGAGACCCAGTACTTC

v_gene: TRBV6-1
abundance: few
d_gene: NA
j_gene: TRBJ1-2
CDR3aa: CASSESRGYGYTF
CDR3nt: TGTGCCAGCAGTGAAAGTCGGGGTTACGGCTACACCTTC

v_gene: TRBV20-1
abundance: many
d_gene: TRBD1
j_gene: TRBJ1-6
CDR3aa: CSARDIDRANSPLHF
CDR3nt: TGCAGTGCTAGAGATATTGACAGGGCAAATTCACCCCTCCACTTT

v_gene: TRBV29-1
abundance: NA
d_gene: NA
j_gene: TRBJ2-2
CDR3aa: CSATYGANTGELFF
CDR3nt: TGCAGTGCCACATACGGTGCGAACACCGGGGAGCTGTTTTTT

v_gene: TRBV9
abundance: few
d_gene: NA
j_gene: TRBJ2-1
CDR3aa: CASSVGSLRGNEQFF
CDR3nt: TGTGCCAGCAGCGTAGGATCCCTCCGCGGCAATGAGCAGTTCTTC

v_gene: TRBV5-1
abundance: few
d_gene: TRBD1
j_gene: TRBJ2-1
CDR3aa: CASRAGGTNEQFF
CDR3nt: TGCGCCAGCAGGGCAGGGGGAACCAATGAGCAGTTCTTC

v_gene: TRBV20-1
abundance: NA
d_gene: TRBD1
j_gene: TRBJ1-3
CDR3aa: CSAMPLDRGGNTIYF
CDR3nt: TGCAGTGCTATGCCCCTCGACAGGGGGGGAAACACCATATATTTT

v_gene: TRBV20-1
abundance: few
d_gene: NA
j_gene: TRBJ2-7
CDR3aa: CSARQVNEQYF
CDR3nt: TGCAGTGCTAGACAGGTCAATGAGCAGTACTTC

v_gene: TRBV6-1
abundance: NA
d_gene: NA
j_gene: TRBJ2-7
CDR3aa: CASSDPQEVQYF
CDR3nt: TGTGCCAGCAGTGACCCCCAAGAGGTGCAGTACTTC

v_gene: TRBV7-9
abundance: NA
d_gene: TRBD2
j_gene: TRBJ2-3
CDR3aa: CASSLPVAGGSSDTQYF
CDR3nt: TGTGCCAGCAGCCTCCCGGTAGCGGGGGGGTCTTCAGATACGCAGTATTTT

v_gene: TRBV7-2
abundance: NA
d_gene: TRBD2
j_gene: TRBJ2-7
CDR3aa: CASSLSGSSQQYF
CDR3nt: TGTGCCAGCAGCTTAAGCGGGAGTTCTCAACAGTACTTC

v_gene: TRBV12-3/TRBV12-4
abundance: many
d_gene: NA
j_gene: TRBJ2-3
CDR3aa: CASTSTDTQYF
CDR3nt: TGTGCCAGTACGAGCACAGATACGCAGTATTTT

v_gene: TRBV6-2/TRBV6-3
abundance: NA
d_gene: TRBD2
j_gene: TRBJ2-7
CDR3aa: CASSFPSAGVSYEQYF
CDR3nt: TGTGCCAGCAGTTTTCCTTCTGCGGGGGTCTCCTACGAGCAGTACTTC

v_gene: TRBV29-1
abundance: many
d_gene: NA
j_gene: TRBJ2-1
CDR3aa: CSGSGSSYNEQFF
CDR3nt: TGCAGCGGTAGCGGAAGCTCCTACAATGAGCAGTTCTTC

v_gene: TRBV20-1
abundance: NA
d_gene: TRBD2
j_gene: TRBJ2-3
CDR3aa: CSASQTSGGGYTQYF
CDR3nt: TGCAGTGCTTCCCAGACTAGCGGGGGGGGGTATACGCAGTATTTT

v_gene: TRBV27
abundance: NA
d_gene: NA
j_gene: TRBJ1-1
CDR3aa: CASSYQGPGNTEAFF
CDR3nt: TGTGCCAGCAGTTACCAGGGGCCTGGGAACACTGAAGCTTTCTTT

v_gene: TRBV7-6
abundance: few
d_gene: NA
j_gene: TRBJ2-5
CDR3aa: CASSPGVIRETQYF
CDR3nt: TGTGCCAGCAGCCCAGGGGTAATTCGGGAGACCCAGTACTTC

v_gene: TRBV25-1
abundance: NA
d_gene: TRBD2
j_gene: TRBJ2-1
CDR3aa: CASSVSGTINEQFF
CDR3nt: TGTGCCAGCAGTGTATCCGGGACTATCAATGAGCAGTTCTTC

v_gene: TRBV6-2/TRBV6-3
abundance: many
d_gene: TRBD1
j_gene: TRBJ2-5
CDR3aa: CASSLAVSGGQETQYF
CDR3nt: TGTGCCAGCAGCCTCGCGGTGTCAGGGGGCCAAGAGACCCAGTACTTC

v_gene: TRBV20-1
abundance: many
d_gene: NA
j_gene: TRBJ2-7
CDR3aa: CSATTDTYEQYF
CDR3nt: TGCAGTGCCACGACGGACACCTACGAGCAGTACTTC

v_gene: TRBV5-8
abundance: NA
d_gene: NA
j_gene: TRBJ1-5
CDR3aa: CASSFSASNQPQHF
CDR3nt: TGTGCCAGCAGCTTTTCAGCCAGCAATCAGCCCCAGCATTTT

v_gene: TRBV4-1
abundance: once
d_gene: TRBD1
j_gene: TRBJ1-5
CDR3aa: CASSWTGSSNQPQHF
CDR3nt: TGCGCCAGCAGCTGGACAGGTTCGAGCAATCAGCCCCAGCATTTT

v_gene: TRBV10-2
abundance: NA
d_gene: TRBD2
j_gene: TRBJ2-7
CDR3aa: CASSRLAGGPDEQYF
CDR3nt: TGCGCCAGCAGTAGGCTAGCGGGAGGGCCCGACGAGCAGTACTTC

v_gene: TRBV20-1
abundance: NA
d_gene: NA
j_gene: TRBJ2-1
CDR3aa: CSASIDEQFF
CDR3nt: TGCAGTGCTAGTATCGATGAGCAGTTCTTC

v_gene: TRBV7-2
abundance: few
d_gene: NA
j_gene: TRBJ1-5
CDR3aa: CASSQQGSNQPQHF
CDR3nt: TGTGCCAGCAGCCAACAGGGCAGCAATCAGCCCCAGCATTTT

v_gene: TRBV25-1
abundance: NA
d_gene: TRBD2
j_gene: TRBJ2-7
CDR3aa: CASSEPSGGNEQYF
CDR3nt: TGTGCCAGCAGTGAACCTAGCGGGGGGAACGAGCAGTACTTC

v_gene: TRBV5-1
abundance: NA
d_gene: NA
j_gene: TRBJ2-3
CDR3aa: CASRLELGDTQYF
CDR3nt: TGCGCCAGCCGTCTAGAACTGGGAGATACGCAGTATTTT

v_gene: TRBV25-1
abundance: NA
d_gene: NA
j_gene: TRBJ2-1
CDR3aa: CASSATGPLSYNEQFF
CDR3nt: TGTGCCAGCAGTGCAACAGGACCCTTATCCTACAATGAGCAGTTCTTC

v_gene: TRBV6-1
abundance: NA
d_gene: NA
j_gene: TRBJ2-7
CDR3aa: CAISVAYEQYF
CDR3nt: TGTGCCATATCCGTGGCCTACGAGCAGTACTTC

v_gene: TRBV3-1
abundance: NA
d_gene: TRBD2
j_gene: TRBJ2-7
CDR3aa: CASSQEADGLAAGGTYEQYF
CDR3nt: TGTGCCAGCAGCCAAGAAGCGGACGGACTAGCGGCAGGGGGGACCTACGAGCAGTACTTC

v_gene: TRBV3-1
abundance: many
d_gene: NA
j_gene: TRBJ1-1
CDR3aa: CASSQDMAGSNTEAFF
CDR3nt: TGTGCCAGCAGCCAAGATATGGCAGGGTCGAACACTGAAGCTTTCTTT

v_gene: TRBV29-1
abundance: NA
d_gene: TRBD2
j_gene: TRBJ2-1
CDR3aa: CSVAKVLAMLNEQFF
CDR3nt: TGCAGCGTCGCCAAGGTACTAGCGATGTTGAATGAGCAGTTCTTC

v_gene: TRBV4-1
abundance: NA
d_gene: NA
j_gene: TRBJ2-1
CDR3aa: CASSPGPQRQLYNEQFF
CDR3nt: TGCGCCAGCAGCCCCGGACCCCAGCGTCAGCTGTACAATGAGCAGTTCTTC

v_gene: TRBV12-3/TRBV12-4
abundance: few
d_gene: TRBD2
j_gene: TRBJ2-7
CDR3aa: CASRPSGGTFYEQYF
CDR3nt: TGTGCCAGCAGGCCTAGCGGGGGGACTTTCTACGAGCAGTACTTC

v_gene: TRBV10-3
abundance: NA
d_gene: NA
j_gene: TRBJ2-6
CDR3aa: CAISRESGANVLTF
CDR3nt: TGTGCCATCAGTAGGGAGTCTGGGGCCAACGTCCTGACTTTC

v_gene: TRBV12-3/TRBV12-4
abundance: few
d_gene: NA
j_gene: TRBJ1-3
CDR3aa: CASSSTKSGTTIYF
CDR3nt: TGTGCCAGCAGTTCAACGAAATCAGGAACCACCATATATTTT

v_gene: TRBV5-1
abundance: NA
d_gene: NA
j_gene: TRBJ2-1
CDR3aa: CASSLGDTDTHEQFF
CDR3nt: TGCGCCAGCAGCTTAGGGGACACGGATACTCATGAGCAGTTCTTC

v_gene: TRBV7-2
abundance: NA
d_gene: NA
j_gene: TRBJ2-5
CDR3aa: CASSLVSGGGPRKTQYF
CDR3nt: TGTGCCAGCAGCTTAGTATCAGGGGGAGGGCCTAGGAAGACCCAGTACTTC

v_gene: TRBV20-1
abundance: NA
d_gene: NA
j_gene: TRBJ2-7
CDR3aa: CSARDPQDEQYF
CDR3nt: TGCAGTGCTAGAGATCCCCAAGACGAGCAGTACTTC

v_gene: TRBV15
abundance: NA
d_gene: NA
j_gene: TRBJ1-1
CDR3aa: CATSSPPGRMTDTEAFF
CDR3nt: TGTGCCACCAGCAGCCCCCCAGGACGGATGACCGACACTGAAGCTTTCTTT